The 30 T cell receptor beta chains below come from one sample, sequenced in a study of cytomegalovirus exposure and HLA in healthy donors. It was with 60 Vbeta and 13 Jbeta primers that the PCR ran. TCRdb's table, derived via immunoSEQ multiplex PCR, lists solely in-frame clones and lacks some. The table shows 100,000 or so clones, with approximately 73% occurring only once. Sequenced sample: PBMCs. Source of these receptors: a man aged 35-49 years in good health and CMV-seronegative.

The chain links TRBV9 to TRBJ2-2, with a possible D match to TRBD2 (6 bases). The V end lost 4 bases, the J end lost 10 bases, and 20 bases lay between the germline ends. Germline CDR1 reads SGDLS; CDR2 reads YYNGEE. The CDR3 loop spans 15 amino acids. CDR3 region: CASSPGGSVVAELFF. In DNA form, the CDR3 reads TGTGCCAGCAGCCCCGGAGGGTCGGTCGTCGCGGAGCTGTTTTTT.

The gene calls are TRBV6-1 and TRBJ2-7, with TRBD2 matching 7 bases. V lost 5 bases and J lost 7; bases outside the gene matches: 8. CDR3 length: 13 residues. Per the germline V gene, CDR1 is MNHNS and CDR2 is SASEGT. In nucleotides, the CDR3 is TGTGCCAGCAGTCAGACTAGCAGGAGTGAGCAGTACTTC. Translating gives CASSQTSRSEQYF.

The CDR3, as DNA: TGTGCCAGCAGCCTCGGGACTAGCGGGGGGGCGGCGGAGACCCAGTACTTC. Its translation: CASSLGTSGGAAETQYF. This rearrangement joins TRBV7-2 to TRBJ2-5; 16 bases match TRBD2. Germline V gene sequence: CDR1 SGHTA, CDR2 FQGNSA. V trimming: 5 bases; J trimming: 5 bases; junction bases outside the gene matches: 8. CDR3 length equals 17 residues.

V gene TRBV4-3 combines with J gene TRBJ2-1; 10 nucleotides align to TRBD1. Trimming at V came to 3 bases and at J to 8 bases, leaving 7 bases not matched to a gene. CDR3 length: 15 amino acids. CDR1 and CDR2 from the germline V gene are LGHNA and YSLEER. In DNA, the CDR3 is TGCGCCAGCAGCCATTTAGACAGGGGGCAAGATGAGCAGTTCTTC. This translates into CASSHLDRGQDEQFF.

The chain employs TRBV11-3 and TRBJ1-1; possible D gene TRBD1, 6 bases. The CDR3 has 15 amino acids. The germline V gene encodes CDR1 SGHNT and CDR2 YENEEA. V was trimmed by 0 bases and J by 5 bases, leaving 13 bases between them. CDR3 sequence reads: CASSLDAGVGTEAFF. The CDR3 region has the DNA TGTGCCAGCAGCTTAGACGCAGGGGTGGGGACTGAAGCTTTCTTT.

The chain uses TRBV14 and TRBJ2-1, with D unresolved. V was trimmed by 2 bases and J by 10 bases, leaving 12 bases between them. Germline assignment: CDR1 SGHDN and CDR2 FVKESK. The CDR3 runs 13 residues. The CDR3 spells CASSQNYLTEQFF. The CDR3 DNA is TGTGCCAGCAGCCAAAATTATCTTACAGAGCAGTTCTTC.

This sequence joins TRBV2 and TRBJ1-2; tentatively, D is TRBD1 (6 bases). The V end lost 7 bases, the J end lost 7 bases, and 16 bases lay between the germline ends. CDR1 SNHLY and CDR2 FYNNEI come from the germline V gene. The length of the CDR3 is 13 residues. The CDR3: CASIRGLLGGYTF. In DNA, the CDR3 is TGTGCCAGCATCAGGGGTCTATTGGGTGGCTACACCTTC.

The genes are TRBV28 and TRBJ1-1; no clear D gene. The CDR3 is made up of 11 amino acids. V dropped 7 bases and J dropped 0 bases, with 3 bases sitting between them. Germline CDR1 and CDR2: MDHEN and SYDVKM. CDR3 sequence reads: CASTVNTEAFF. The DNA of the CDR3 is TGTGCCAGCACGGTGAACACTGAAGCTTTCTTT. The whole variable domain, filled in from reference TRBV28 and TRBJ1-1, reads DVKVTQSSRYLVKRTGEKVFLECVQDMDHENMFWYRQDPGLGLRLIYFSYDVKMKEKGDIPEGYSVSREKKERFSLILESASTNQTSMYLCASTVNTEAFFGQGTRLTVV.

A remark on this clone: The same CDR3 can be traced to other DNA sequences in this sample. The CDR3 protein is CSAPRGETQYF. Written as DNA, the CDR3 is TGCAGTGCCCCGCGGGGGGAGACCCAGTACTTC. This chain joins TRBV20-1 and TRBJ2-5, with 7 bases fitting TRBD2. V was pared by 6 bases and J by 5 bases, with 3 bases of the junction left unmatched. CDR1 DFQATT and CDR2 SNEGSKA come from the germline V gene (reference sequence). The CDR3 length is 11 residues.

The V gene is TRBV13, the J gene TRBJ2-1; 7 positions agree with TRBD1. CDR3 size: 13 residues. Germline-derived CDR1 and CDR2 are PRHDT and FYEKMQ (reference sequence). V shed 5 bases and J 5 bases; nucleotides not matched to a gene: 3. In DNA, the CDR3 is TGTGCCAGCAGCCTACAGGGGAACAATGAGCAGTTCTTC. It specifies CASSLQGNNEQFF.

This chain joins TRBV6-1 and TRBJ1-2, with D perhaps matching TRBD1 (5 bases). The V gene lost 2 bases and the J gene lost 5 bases, with 12 bases spanning the gap. The CDR3 consists of 14 residues. The germline CDR1 and CDR2 sequences are MNHNS and SASEGT. DNA for the CDR3: TGTGCCAGCAGTGAATTTGGGGGGAGGTATGGCTACACCTTC. Translating it yields CASSEFGGRYGYTF.

This chain uses TRBV5-6 with TRBJ2-7; D not certain. CDR3 size: 14 residues. With 0 bases removed from V and 0 bases from J, the gap between germline ends came to 7 bases. Germline V gene data show CDR1 as SGHDT and CDR2 as YYEEEE. CDR3 loop: CASSLDPSSYEQYF. The CDR3 nucleotides read TGTGCCAGCAGCTTGGACCCGAGCTCCTACGAGCAGTACTTC.

This clone was seen only a few times. This chain connects TRBV5-1 to TRBJ2-5; no definite D call. V was pared by 1 base and J by 2 bases, with 6 bases between. The germline V gene encodes CDR1 SGHRS and CDR2 YFSETQ. The CDR3 sequence is 13 residues long. CDR3 residues: CASSLNKQETQYF. Here the CDR3 DNA reads TGCGCCAGCAGCTTGAACAAGCAAGAGACCCAGTACTTC.

V is TRBV6-6 and J is TRBJ1-1; D gene unclear. Per the germline V gene, CDR1 is MNHNY and CDR2 is SVGAGI (reference sequence). This CDR3 is built from 12 residues. Trimming left V 6 bases short and J 8 bases short, with 13 bases between. Written as DNA, the CDR3 is TGTGCCAGCAGGCCATCGAAAAGCGAAGCTTTCTTT. Protein product: CASRPSKSEAFF.

The chain is built from TRBV19 and TRBJ2-1, with 10 nucleotides matching TRBD2. There are 16 residues in the CDR3. V gave up 5 bases and J gave up 3 bases; unmatched junction bases: 7. Germline CDR1 reads LNHDA; CDR2 reads SQIVND (reference sequence). CDR3 coding DNA: TGTGCCAGTAGTTTTCGGACTAGCGGTTACTACAATGAGCAGTTCTTC. Amino acid sequence: CASSFRTSGYYNEQFF. The full variable domain, rest sourced from reference TRBV19 and TRBJ2-1, is DGGITQSPKYLFRKEGQNVTLSCEQNLNHDAMYWYRQDPGQGLRLIYYSQIVNDFQKGDIAEGYSVSREKKESFPLTVTSAQKNPTAFYLCASSFRTSGYYNEQFFGPGTRLTVL.

The genes are TRBV11-2 and TRBJ1-2; 8 positions agree with TRBD1. V lost 5 bases and J lost 3; bases outside the gene matches: 11. Looked up from germline, CDR1 is SGHAT and CDR2 is FQNNGV. The CDR3 spans 16 residues. CDR3 sequence: CASSPLAGQGDYGYTF. CDR3 sequence (DNA): TGTGCCAGCAGCCCACTAGCCGGACAGGGAGACTATGGCTACACCTTC.

The chain uses TRBV5-1 and TRBJ2-7; no clear D. Germline loops: CDR1 SGHRS, CDR2 YFSETQ. The CDR3 sequence is 14 residues long. Trimming took off 7 bases at V and 0 bases at J, with 14 bases between the two ends. The CDR3: CASGLGSLSYEQYF. In DNA form, the CDR3 reads TGCGCCAGCGGGCTGGGTTCCCTCTCCTACGAGCAGTACTTC.

The genes are TRBV29-1 and TRBJ2-3; 14 bases are a match to TRBD2. With 7 bases clipped from V and 2 bases from J, the junction kept 2 bases outside the gene matches. CDR3 size: 14 residues. The germline gives CDR1 SQVTM, CDR2 ANQGSEA. CDR3 in amino acids: CSATSGGATDTQYF. The CDR3 bases are TGCAGCGCGACTAGCGGGGGGGCCACAGATACGCAGTATTTT.

The chain has TRBV5-1 and TRBJ2-5, with 8 bases lining up with TRBD2. Losses at the gene ends were 2 bases for V and 4 bases for J; bases not matched to a gene: 10. CDR1 and CDR2 from the germline V gene are SGHRS and YFSETQ. The CDR3 totals 16 residues. The CDR3 sequence is CASSLGPRGGLETQYF. The CDR3 nucleotides read TGCGCCAGCAGCTTAGGCCCCCGGGGGGGTTTAGAGACCCAGTACTTC.

This clone turned up a few times. The chain links TRBV18 to TRBJ2-1; D is unresolved. Per the germline V gene, CDR1 is KGHSH and CDR2 is LQKENI. CDR3 length: 12 residues. Trimming took off 3 bases at V and 9 bases at J, with 9 bases between the two ends. Written as DNA, the CDR3 is TGTGCCAGCTCACCTACTCTCGGTGAGCAGTTCTTC. Translation: CASSPTLGEQFF.

This clone was found a few times. J is TRBJ1-1 and V is TRBV27; maybe TRBD1 (6 bases). The length of the CDR3 is 15 residues. The germline V gene encodes CDR1 MNHEY and CDR2 SMNVEV (reference sequence). The germline V and J ends were trimmed by 5 bases and 1 base, with 14 bases remaining between them. CDR3: CASSLYRVPNTEAFF. The CDR3 nucleotides are TGTGCCAGCAGTCTCTACAGGGTTCCGAACACTGAAGCTTTCTTT.

The rearrangement links TRBV5-1 to TRBJ2-1; unclear D gene. There are 14 residues in the CDR3. Germline V gene data show CDR1 as SGHRS and CDR2 as YFSETQ. V lost 2 bases to trimming and J lost 4 bases, with 10 bases between them. The CDR3 DNA sequence: TGCGCCAGCAGCTTAAATGAGGCTTACAATGAGCAGTTCTTC. This codes for CASSLNEAYNEQFF.

The chain has TRBV6-1 and TRBJ1-2; a weak D match, TRBD1 (6 bases). The V end was cut by 7 bases, the J end by 8 bases, with 17 bases between. CDR1 and CDR2 (germline): MNHNS, SASEGT. The CDR3 is made up of 13 amino acids. The CDR3, as DNA: TGTGCCAGCATCACGGGTCAGGGGTACGGCTACACCTTC. It translates to CASITGQGYGYTF.

J is TRBJ2-7 and V is TRBV4-1; the D gene is possibly TRBD2 (5 bases). This CDR3 comprises 14 residues. CDR1 is MGHRA, CDR2 YSYEKL, per germline. With 6 bases removed from V and 4 bases from J, the gap between germline ends came to 16 bases. The CDR3 DNA is TGCGCCAGCAGTGCACAGACAACGGGGTACGAGCAGTACTTC. Its protein is CASSAQTTGYEQYF.

This chain joins TRBV6-1 and TRBJ2-5; 8 bases agree with TRBD1. Losses at the gene ends were 6 bases for V and 7 bases for J; bases not matched to a gene: 7. The CDR3 has 13 amino acids. Germline-derived CDR1 and CDR2 are MNHNS and SASEGT. DNA of the CDR3: TGTGCCAGCAGGAAGGACAGGGAGTGGACCCAGTACTTC. Translating it yields CASRKDREWTQYF.

This chain links TRBV6-6 with TRBJ2-7, with 10 bases fitting TRBD2. V lost 7 bases, J lost 3 bases, and 6 bases stayed unmatched. Germline V gene data show CDR1 as MNHNY and CDR2 as SVGAGI (reference sequence). This CDR3 comprises 14 residues. CDR3 DNA sequence: TGTGCCAGCACCCTAATAGCGGGGGGCTACGAGCAGTACTTC. Residues: CASTLIAGGYEQYF.

To note about this clone: Its ends do not fully match the called genes, so a read error is possible. V gene TRBV6-5 combines with J gene TRBJ1-1; the D is unclear. Per germline, CDR1 MNHEY and CDR2 SVGAGI. The CDR3 spans 13 residues. The CDR3 sequence is CAGSYGGNTEAFF. CDR3 nucleotides: TGTGCCGGCAGTTACGGAGGGAACACTGAAGCTTTCTTT.

The chain combines TRBV18 with TRBJ2-3; 7 bases agree with TRBD1. This CDR3 contains 16 residues. Germline CDR1 KGHSH, CDR2 LQKENI. V shed 4 bases and J 2 bases; nucleotides not matched to a gene: 9. The DNA for the CDR3 is TGTGCCAGCTCACTGGGAACAGGGGAATACACAGATACGCAGTATTTT. The encoded protein is CASSLGTGEYTDTQYF.

The J gene is TRBJ1-6, the V gene TRBV10-1; D gene ambiguous. The CDR3 runs 13 residues. V was cut by 1 base and J by 8 bases, with 6 bases left in between. Looked up from germline, CDR1 is WNHNN and CDR2 is SYGVQD (reference sequence). The CDR3 loop is CASSEFEDSPLHF. In DNA form, the CDR3 reads TGCGCCAGCAGTGAGTTCGAGGATTCACCCCTCCACTTT.

This chain links TRBV2 with TRBJ2-2, with a possible D match to TRBD2 (7 bases). The CDR3 covers 15 residues. Trimming left V 5 bases short and J 7 bases short, with 17 bases between. Germline V gene data show CDR1 as SNHLY and CDR2 as FYNNEI. The CDR3 region has the DNA TGTGCCAGCAGTCTACTAGGGGGGGAGATCGGGGAGCTGTTTTTT. Amino acid sequence: CASSLLGGEIGELFF.